This T cell receptor (beta chain) is drawn from a study of response to subunit inactivated influenza vaccine. MiXCR, applied by TCRdb to the RT-PCR reads, yields one record per CDR3 protein. The sample lists around 200,000 distinct CDR3 sequences; more than 10% were seen once. These data were also reused for a study on T cells expressing NK-cell markers. That study adds: It was by 5'RACE template switching with UMIs that TCR beta cDNA was made. Six or seven donors carried dominant NKG2C+ clonotypes that made up about 1.0-8% of their CD8+ T cells. The leading position in the CD3+CD56-NKG2C+ fraction of several donors also went to these clonotypes. Clarity on HCMV specificity was lacking for the expanded NKG2C+ T cell clones.

The clonotype was recovered from a man between 50 and 59 years old who received an inactivated influenza vaccine. The sample in question was CD8+ T cells sorted from PBMCs, obtained roughly 13 days after vaccination.

The CDR3 sequence is CASSSSGPAYEQYF. CDR3 coding DNA: TGTGCCAGCAGTAGTAGCGGGCCAGCCTACGAGCAGTACTTC. The chain links TRBV27 to TRBJ2-7; 7 positions match TRBD2. Germline values: CDR1 MNHEY, CDR2 SMNVEV (reference sequence). The CDR3 is 14 residues long. V gave up 5 bases and J gave up 2 bases; unmatched junction bases: 6.